This TCR beta chain is from a study of cytomegalovirus exposure and HLA in healthy donors. In the study overall: A previous analysis identified 95 million to 140 million unique TCR beta sequences derived from approximately 190 million T cells.

The PCR employed 60 Vbeta primers together with 13 Jbeta primers. TCRdb's table, derived via immunoSEQ multiplex PCR, lists solely in-frame clones and lacks some. Of around 150,000 clones listed, about 64% are singletons. To note about this clone: Its antigen is unknown.

Whole-study findings and limits: Researchers reportedly found TCR beta sequences accurately predicted most subjects' HLA-A and HLA-B alleles.

The V gene lost 6 bases and the J gene lost 6 bases, with 15 bases spanning the gap. The germline V gene encodes CDR1 MNHEY and CDR2 SVGAGI. CDR3 length: 13 amino acids. These donors counted as nominally healthy when sampled, but unrecorded immune exposures were likely. The sample comprised PBMCs. This sequence was found in a woman between 40 and 50 years old in good health and CMV-seronegative. The rearrangement joins TRBV6-5 to TRBJ2-7, with D possibly TRBD1 on 6 matching bases. The CDR3 loop reads CASSTWGPVEQYF. CDR3 in DNA: TGTGCCAGCAGCACTTGGGGGCCGGTCGAGCAGTACTTC.